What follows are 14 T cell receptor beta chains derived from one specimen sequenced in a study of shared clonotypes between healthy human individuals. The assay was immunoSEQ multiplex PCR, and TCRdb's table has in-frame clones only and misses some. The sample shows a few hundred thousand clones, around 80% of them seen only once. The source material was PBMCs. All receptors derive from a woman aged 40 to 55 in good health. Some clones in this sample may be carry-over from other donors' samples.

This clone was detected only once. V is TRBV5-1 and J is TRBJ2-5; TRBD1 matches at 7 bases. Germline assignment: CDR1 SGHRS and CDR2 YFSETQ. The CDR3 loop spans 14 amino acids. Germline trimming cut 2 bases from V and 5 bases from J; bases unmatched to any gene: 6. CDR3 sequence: CASSFYGQEETQYF. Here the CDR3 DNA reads TGCGCCAGCAGCTTCTATGGACAGGAGGAGACCCAGTACTTC.

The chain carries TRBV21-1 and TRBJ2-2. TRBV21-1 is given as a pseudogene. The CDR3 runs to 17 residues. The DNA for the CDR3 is TGTGCCAGCAGCAAAGGCCTAATGGACCCGAACACCGGGGAGCTGTTTTTT. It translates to CASSKGLMDPNTGELFF.

The CDR3 DNA sequence: TGTGCCTGGGCAGGGTACACTGAAGCTTTCTTT. Residues: CAWAGYTEAFF. The chain combines TRBV30 with TRBJ1-1; tentative D call: TRBD1 (5 bases). Germline loops: CDR1 GTSNPN, CDR2 SVGIG (reference sequence). The V end was cut by 5 bases, the J end by 3 bases, with 7 bases between. The CDR3 covers 11 residues.

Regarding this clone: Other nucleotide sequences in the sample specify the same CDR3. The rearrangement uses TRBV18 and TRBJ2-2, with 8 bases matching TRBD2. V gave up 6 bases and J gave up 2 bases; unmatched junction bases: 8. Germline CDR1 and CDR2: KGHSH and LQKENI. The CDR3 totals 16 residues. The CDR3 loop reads CASSPRGGANTGELFF. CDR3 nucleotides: TGTGCCAGCTCCCCCCGGGGGGGTGCCAACACCGGGGAGCTGTTTTTT.

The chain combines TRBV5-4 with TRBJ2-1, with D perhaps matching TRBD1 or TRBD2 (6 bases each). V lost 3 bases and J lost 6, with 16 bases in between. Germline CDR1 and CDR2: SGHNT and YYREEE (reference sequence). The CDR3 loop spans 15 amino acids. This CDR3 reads CASSSTGGPTNEQFF. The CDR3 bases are TGTGCCAGCAGCTCCACCGGGGGCCCAACCAATGAGCAGTTCTTC.

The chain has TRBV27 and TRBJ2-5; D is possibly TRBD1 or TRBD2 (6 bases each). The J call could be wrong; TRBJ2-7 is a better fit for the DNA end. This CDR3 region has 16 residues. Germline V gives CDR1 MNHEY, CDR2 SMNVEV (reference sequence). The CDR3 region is CASSPLRGAGLGEQYF. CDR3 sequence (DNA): TGTGCCAGCAGTCCTCTTAGGGGGGCAGGTTTGGGCGAGCAGTACTTC.

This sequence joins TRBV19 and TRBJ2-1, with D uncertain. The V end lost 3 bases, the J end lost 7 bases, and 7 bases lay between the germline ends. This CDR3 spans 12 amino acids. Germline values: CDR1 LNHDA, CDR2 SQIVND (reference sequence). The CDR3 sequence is CASSIGKNEQFF. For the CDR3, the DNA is TGTGCCAGTAGTATCGGCAAGAATGAGCAGTTCTTC.

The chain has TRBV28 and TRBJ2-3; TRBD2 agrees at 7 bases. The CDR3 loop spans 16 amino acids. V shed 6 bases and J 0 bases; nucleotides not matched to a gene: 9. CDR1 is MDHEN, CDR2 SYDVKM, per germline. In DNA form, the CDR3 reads TGTGCCAGCAGCGACGGGAGGAGGACTAGCACAGATACGCAGTATTTT. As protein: CASSDGRRTSTDTQYF. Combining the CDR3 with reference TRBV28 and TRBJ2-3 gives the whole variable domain DVKVTQSSRYLVKRTGEKVFLECVQDMDHENMFWYRQDPGLGLRLIYFSYDVKMKEKGDIPEGYSVSREKKERFSLILESASTNQTSMYLCASSDGRRTSTDTQYFGPGTRLTVL.

The CDR3 nucleotides are TGTGCCAGCAGTGAAGCGGGCGGTAGACGCTACGAGCAGTACTTC. It codes for CASSEAGGRRYEQYF. This sequence joins TRBV2 and TRBJ2-7; D gene ambiguous. Trimming cost V 0 bases and J 3 bases, with 12 bases left between them. The CDR3 loop spans 15 amino acids. Looked up from germline, CDR1 is SNHLY and CDR2 is FYNNEI. Filled out from reference TRBV2 and TRBJ2-7, the complete variable domain reads EPEVTQTPSHQVTQMGQEVILRCVPISNHLYFYWYRQILGQKVEFLVSFYNNEISEKSEIFDDQFSVERPDGSNFTLKIRSTKLEDSAMYFCASSEAGGRRYEQYFGPGTRLTVT.

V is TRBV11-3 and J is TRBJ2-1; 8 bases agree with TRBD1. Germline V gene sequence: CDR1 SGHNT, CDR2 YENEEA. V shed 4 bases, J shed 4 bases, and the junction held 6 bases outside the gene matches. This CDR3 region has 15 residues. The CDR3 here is CASSSGQGTYNEQFF. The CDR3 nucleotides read TGTGCCAGCAGCTCCGGACAGGGTACGTACAATGAGCAGTTCTTC.

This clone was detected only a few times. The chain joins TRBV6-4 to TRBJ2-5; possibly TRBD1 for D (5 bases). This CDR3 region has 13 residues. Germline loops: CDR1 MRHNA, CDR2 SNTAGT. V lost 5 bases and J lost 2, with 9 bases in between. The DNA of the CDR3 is TGTGCCAGCAGTAGACAGTTACAAGAGACCCAGTACTTC. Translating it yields CASSRQLQETQYF.

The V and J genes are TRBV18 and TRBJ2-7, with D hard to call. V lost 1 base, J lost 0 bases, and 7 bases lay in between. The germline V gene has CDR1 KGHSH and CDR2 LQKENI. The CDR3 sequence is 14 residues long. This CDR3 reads CASSPLQSSYEQYF. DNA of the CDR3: TGTGCCAGCTCACCACTGCAAAGCTCCTACGAGCAGTACTTC.

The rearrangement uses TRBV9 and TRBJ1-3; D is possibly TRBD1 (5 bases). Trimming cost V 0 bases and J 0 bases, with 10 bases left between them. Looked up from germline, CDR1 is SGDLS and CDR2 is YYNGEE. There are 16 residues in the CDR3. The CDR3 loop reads CASSVEAGNSGNTIYF. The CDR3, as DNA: TGTGCCAGCAGCGTAGAGGCAGGGAACTCTGGAAACACCATATATTTT.

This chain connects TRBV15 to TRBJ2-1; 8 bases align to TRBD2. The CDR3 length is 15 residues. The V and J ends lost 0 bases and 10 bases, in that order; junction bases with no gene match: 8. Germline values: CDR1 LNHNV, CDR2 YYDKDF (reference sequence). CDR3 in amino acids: CATSRDESGGREQFF. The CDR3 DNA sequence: TGTGCCACCAGCAGAGATGAGAGCGGGGGCCGGGAGCAGTTCTTC.